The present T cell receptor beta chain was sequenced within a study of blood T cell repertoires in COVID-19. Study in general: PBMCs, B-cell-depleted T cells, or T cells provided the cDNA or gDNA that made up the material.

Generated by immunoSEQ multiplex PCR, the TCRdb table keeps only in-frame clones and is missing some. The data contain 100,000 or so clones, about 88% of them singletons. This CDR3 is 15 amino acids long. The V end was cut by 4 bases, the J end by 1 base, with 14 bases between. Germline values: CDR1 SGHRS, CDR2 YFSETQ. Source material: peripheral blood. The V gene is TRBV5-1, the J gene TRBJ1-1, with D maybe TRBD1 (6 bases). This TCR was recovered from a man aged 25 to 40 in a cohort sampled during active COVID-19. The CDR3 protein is CASSIYGTQNTEAFF. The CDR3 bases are TGCGCCAGCAGCATCTACGGGACACAGAACACTGAAGCTTTCTTT. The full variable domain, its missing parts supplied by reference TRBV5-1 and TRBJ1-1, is KAGVTQTPRYLIKTRGQQVTLSCSPISGHRSVSWYQQTPGQGLQFLFEYFSETQRNKGNFPGRFSGRQFSNSRSEMNVSTLELGDSALYLCASSIYGTQNTEAFFGQGTRLTVV.